This entry lists 20 T cell receptor beta chains sequenced from one sample in a study of graft-versus-host responses after intestinal transplantation. No antigens are known for them. Generated by immunoSEQ multiplex PCR, the TCRdb table keeps only in-frame clones and is missing some. The repertoire includes tens of thousands of clones, 75% to 95% of them detected once, and about 0.45% sits in the top ten. The sample consisted of unstimulated CD8+ T cells sorted from spleen or lymph node cells, taken before intestinal transplant. These receptors were taken from a human donor who received an intestinal transplant.

The V gene is TRBV4-1, the J gene TRBJ2-2, with 11 bases identical to TRBD1. This CDR3 contains 15 residues. Germline V gene data show CDR1 as MGHRA and CDR2 as YSYEKL. The V and J ends lost 6 bases and 5 bases, in that order; junction bases with no gene match: 5. CDR3 sequence (DNA): TGCGCCAGCAGGGGACAGGGGGGTCTGACCGGGGAGCTGTTTTTT. This gives the protein CASRGQGGLTGELFF.

A few counts support this clone. The gene calls are TRBV5-4 and TRBJ2-7; TRBD1 might be the D (6 bases). This CDR3 region has 12 residues. From germline, CDR1 is SGHNT and CDR2 YYREEE (reference sequence). Between the trimmed V and J ends, which lost 0 bases and 6 bases, there was a span of 7 bases. CDR3 bases: TGTGCCAGCAGCTTGGGGACAGCCGAGCAGTACTTC. It codes for CASSLGTAEQYF.

The gene calls are TRBV5-1 and TRBJ2-7, with 9 bases aligning to TRBD2. J gave up 2 bases and V 1 base, and 10 bases lay outside the gene matches. The CDR3 totals 17 residues. Germline lookup yields CDR1 SGHRS and CDR2 YFSETQ. In nucleotides, the CDR3 is TGCGCCAGCAGCTTGTCACCGGGACTAGCCCTTACCTACGAGCAGTACTTC. Protein sequence: CASSLSPGLALTYEQYF.

This chain joins TRBV28 and TRBJ2-2; a possible D gene is TRBD2 (7 bases). Germline CDR1 MDHEN, CDR2 SYDVKM. This CDR3 contains 15 residues. Trimming took off 1 base at V and 2 bases at J, with 8 bases between the two ends. The CDR3 loop reads CASSLSGGNTGELFF. The CDR3 DNA reads TGTGCCAGCAGTTTATCGGGGGGCAACACCGGGGAGCTGTTTTTT.

The chain uses TRBV11-1 and TRBJ2-7; TRBD2 matches at 7 bases. The CDR3 is made up of 14 amino acids. Losses at the gene ends were 3 bases for V and 6 bases for J; bases not matched to a gene: 8. The germline V gene has CDR1 SGHAT and CDR2 FQDESV (reference sequence). The CDR3 DNA follows: TGTGCCAGCAGCTTGAGCGGGACCTCTGGCGAGCAGTACTTC. Translating it yields CASSLSGTSGEQYF. Together with reference TRBV11-1 and TRBJ2-7, the CDR3 gives the full variable domain: EAEVAQSPRYKITEKSQAVAFWCDPISGHATLYWYRQILGQGPELLVQFQDESVVDDSQLPKDRFSAERLKGVDSTLKIQPAELGDSAMYLCASSLSGTSGEQYFGPGTRLTVT.

CDR3 loop: CASSYSLAPPDTQYF. DNA of the CDR3: TGTGCCAGCAGTTACTCGCTAGCCCCCCCAGATACGCAGTATTTT. The chain couples TRBV6-5 to TRBJ2-3, with a tentative D call TRBD2 (5 bases). CDR1 is MNHEY and CDR2 is SVGAGI in the germline V gene. V was pared by 0 bases and J by 4 bases, with 11 bases between. This CDR3 is 15 amino acids long.

J is TRBJ2-2 and V is TRBV7-7; 10 bases map to TRBD1. The V segment lost 5 bases and the J segment 7 bases; nucleotides outside the gene matches: 7. The V gene's germline CDR1 is SSHAT and CDR2 FNYEAQ (reference sequence). The CDR3 has 15 residues. CDR3 protein: CASSPRTGGIGELFF. The CDR3 DNA reads TGTGCCAGCAGCCCGAGGACAGGGGGGATCGGGGAGCTGTTTTTT.

J is TRBJ1-6 and V is TRBV6-6; weak D call: TRBD1 (5 bases). Between the trimmed V and J ends, which lost 2 bases and 8 bases, there was a span of 7 bases. Germline values: CDR1 MNHNY, CDR2 SVGAGI (reference sequence). CDR3 length equals 13 residues. This chain's CDR3 is CASSYVRDSPLHF. Here the CDR3 DNA reads TGTGCCAGCAGTTACGTCAGGGATTCACCCCTCCACTTT.

The rearrangement links TRBV4-1 to TRBJ2-6; D is possibly TRBD1 (6 bases). Trimming cost V 1 base and J 1 base, with 8 bases left between them. CDR1 and CDR2 (germline): MGHRA, YSYEKL. This CDR3 contains 16 residues. In DNA form, the CDR3 reads TGCGCCAGCAGCCAAGCCACAGGGTCTGGGGCCAACGTCCTGACTTTC. It encodes CASSQATGSGANVLTF.

J is TRBJ2-7 and V is TRBV27; a weak D match, TRBD1 (6 bases). Trimming took off 6 bases at V and 3 bases at J, with 18 bases between the two ends. The CDR3 consists of 15 residues. Germline CDR1 MNHEY, CDR2 SMNVEV (reference sequence). The CDR3 here is CASSTFPGQLYEQYF. CDR3 DNA: TGTGCCAGCAGCACCTTTCCGGGACAACTCTACGAGCAGTACTTC.

The chain uses TRBV7-8 and TRBJ1-5; TRBD1 matches at 7 bases. This CDR3 comprises 17 residues. The germline V gene has CDR1 SGHVS and CDR2 FQNEAQ. V gave up 1 base and J gave up 0 bases; unmatched junction bases: 6. CDR3 residues: CASSLGSDRASNQPQHF. Here the CDR3 DNA reads TGTGCCAGCAGCTTAGGCTCTGACAGGGCTAGCAATCAGCCCCAGCATTTT. Based on the CDR3 plus reference TRBV7-8 and TRBJ1-5, the full variable domain is GAGVSQSPRYKVAKRGQDVALRCDPISGHVSLFWYQQALGQGPEFLTYFQNEAQLDKSGLPSDRFFAERPEGSVSTLKIQRTQQEDSAVYLCASSLGSDRASNQPQHFGDGTRLSIL.

This sequence joins TRBV14 and TRBJ2-5, with TRBD2 matching over 9 bases. Germline lookup yields CDR1 SGHDN and CDR2 FVKESK. The CDR3 has 16 residues. After removal of 3 bases from V and 4 bases from J, the junction contained 9 bases not matched to a gene. The CDR3, as DNA: TGTGCCAGCAGCCACGCGCCTAGCGGGGAGTTAGAGACCCAGTACTTC. This translates into CASSHAPSGELETQYF.

The sample holds one count of this clone. V and J are TRBV7-6 and TRBJ1-1, with D hard to call. Germline V lookup: CDR1 SGHVS, CDR2 FNYEAQ. The V and J ends lost 5 bases and 3 bases respectively, with 16 bases between them. CDR3 length equals 15 residues. The chain's CDR3 is CASSPVGALDTEAFF. CDR3 nucleotides: TGTGCCAGCAGCCCAGTGGGCGCGCTCGACACTGAAGCTTTCTTT.

The chain links TRBV13 to TRBJ2-7; TRBD2 might be the D (5 bases). CDR1 and CDR2 (germline): PRHDT, FYEKMQ (reference sequence). CDR3 size: 14 residues. Trimming left V 2 bases short and J 2 bases short, with 10 bases between. This CDR3 reads CASSLRLAPYEQYF. In DNA, the CDR3 is TGTGCCAGCAGCTTAAGGCTAGCCCCCTACGAGCAGTACTTC.

CDR3 loop: CASSFYRDSDYEQYF. The CDR3 region has the DNA TGTGCCAGCAGCTTTTATCGGGACAGCGACTACGAGCAGTACTTC. The chain is built from TRBV5-5 and TRBJ2-5, with 7 positions matching TRBD1. The J call may be in error: the DNA end matches TRBJ2-7 better. The CDR3 length is 15 residues. Germline loops: CDR1 SGHKS, CDR2 YYEKEE (reference sequence).

This chain uses TRBV11-2 with TRBJ1-2; TRBD1 matches at 7 bases. Germline CDR1 and CDR2: SGHAT and FQNNGV. V lost 1 base to trimming and J lost 0 bases; unmatched junction nucleotides: 5. This CDR3 region has 16 residues. The CDR3 region has the DNA TGTGCCAGCAGCTTAGGGGGGACAGCCGCTAACTATGGCTACACCTTC. This gives the protein CASSLGGTAANYGYTF.

V gene TRBV19 combines with J gene TRBJ2-7; 9 bases map to TRBD2. The CDR3 has 14 residues. V lost 5 bases, J lost 2 bases, and 4 bases stayed unmatched. Germline V gives CDR1 LNHDA, CDR2 SQIVND (reference sequence). This CDR3 is CASSAGGGAYEQYF. The CDR3 DNA follows: TGTGCCAGTAGTGCAGGCGGGGGGGCCTACGAGCAGTACTTC.

The chain joins TRBV4-1 to TRBJ2-5; possible D gene TRBD2, 6 bases. Germline V gene sequence: CDR1 MGHRA, CDR2 YSYEKL. Trimming removed 4 bases from V and 4 bases from J, with 13 bases in between. The CDR3 length is 14 residues. The CDR3 bases are TGCGCCAGCAGCCCCCTCGCCGGGGGAGAGACCCAGTACTTC. It codes for CASSPLAGGETQYF.

This clone was seen only once. This chain joins TRBV19 and TRBJ2-1, with TRBD1 matching 9 bases. CDR1 and CDR2 from the germline V gene are LNHDA and SQIVND (reference sequence). Trimming removed 7 bases from V and 9 bases from J; junction bases left unmatched: 10. This CDR3 is built from 14 residues. CDR3 protein: CASNPGQGFGEQFF. CDR3 in DNA: TGTGCCAGTAATCCGGGACAGGGTTTCGGTGAGCAGTTCTTC.

The J gene is TRBJ2-7, the V gene TRBV7-8, with D possibly TRBD2 on 5 matching bases. The CDR3 runs 13 residues. The V gene's germline CDR1 is SGHVS and CDR2 FQNEAQ. The V end was cut by 1 base, the J end by 6 bases, with 10 bases between. CDR3 in amino acids: CASSLDRGREQYF. The CDR3 DNA is TGTGCCAGCAGCTTAGATCGGGGTCGCGAGCAGTACTTC. The full variable domain, its missing parts supplied by reference TRBV7-8 and TRBJ2-7, is GAGVSQSPRYKVAKRGQDVALRCDPISGHVSLFWYQQALGQGPEFLTYFQNEAQLDKSGLPSDRFFAERPEGSVSTLKIQRTQQEDSAVYLCASSLDRGREQYFGPGTRLTVT.